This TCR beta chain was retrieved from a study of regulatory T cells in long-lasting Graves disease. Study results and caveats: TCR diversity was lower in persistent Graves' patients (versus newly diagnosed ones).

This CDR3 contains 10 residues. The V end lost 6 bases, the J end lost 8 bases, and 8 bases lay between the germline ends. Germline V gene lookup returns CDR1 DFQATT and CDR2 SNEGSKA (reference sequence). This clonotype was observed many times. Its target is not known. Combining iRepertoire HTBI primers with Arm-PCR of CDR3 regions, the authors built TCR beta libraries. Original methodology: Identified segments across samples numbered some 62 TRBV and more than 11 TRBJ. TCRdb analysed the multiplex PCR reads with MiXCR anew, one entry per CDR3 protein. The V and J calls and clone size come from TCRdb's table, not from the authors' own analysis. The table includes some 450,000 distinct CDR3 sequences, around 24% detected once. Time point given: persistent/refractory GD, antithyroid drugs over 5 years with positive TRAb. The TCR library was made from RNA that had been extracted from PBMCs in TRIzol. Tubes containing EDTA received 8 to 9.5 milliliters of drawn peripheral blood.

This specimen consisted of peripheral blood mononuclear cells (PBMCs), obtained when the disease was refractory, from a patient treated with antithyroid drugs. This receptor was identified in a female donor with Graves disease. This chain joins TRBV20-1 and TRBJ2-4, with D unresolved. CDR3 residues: CSAPQHIQYF. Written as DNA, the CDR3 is TGCAGTGCGCCCCAACACATTCAGTACTTC.